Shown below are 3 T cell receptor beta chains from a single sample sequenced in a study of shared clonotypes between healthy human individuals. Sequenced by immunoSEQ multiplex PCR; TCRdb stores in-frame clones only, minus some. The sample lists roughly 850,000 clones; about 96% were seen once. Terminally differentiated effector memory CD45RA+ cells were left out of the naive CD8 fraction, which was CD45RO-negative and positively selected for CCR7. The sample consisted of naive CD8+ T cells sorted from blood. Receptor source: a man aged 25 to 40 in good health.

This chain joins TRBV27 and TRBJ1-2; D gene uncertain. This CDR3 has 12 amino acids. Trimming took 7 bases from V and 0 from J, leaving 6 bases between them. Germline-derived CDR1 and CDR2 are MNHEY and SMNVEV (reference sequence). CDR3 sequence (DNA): TGTGCCAGCAAGGATCCTAACTATGGCTACACCTTC. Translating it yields CASKDPNYGYTF.

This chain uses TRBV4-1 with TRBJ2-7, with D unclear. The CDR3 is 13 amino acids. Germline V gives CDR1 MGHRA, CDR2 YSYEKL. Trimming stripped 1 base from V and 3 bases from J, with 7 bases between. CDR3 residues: CASSQVPNYEQYF. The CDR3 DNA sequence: TGCGCCAGCAGCCAAGTTCCAAACTACGAGCAGTACTTC.

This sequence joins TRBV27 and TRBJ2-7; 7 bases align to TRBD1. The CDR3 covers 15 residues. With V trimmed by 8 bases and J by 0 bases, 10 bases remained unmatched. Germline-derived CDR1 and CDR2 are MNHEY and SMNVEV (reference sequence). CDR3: CASQKGAGISYEQYF. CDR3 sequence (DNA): TGTGCCAGCCAAAAGGGGGCCGGAATCTCCTACGAGCAGTACTTC.